The clone carrying this T cell receptor (beta chain) was observed a handful of times. Time point given: blood at routine non-recurrence follow-up after resection. This entry belongs to a study of spatial heterogeneity in lung cancer. Study overall: Untreated early-stage non-small cell lung cancer patients, over 55 in total, were the donors.

The V and J ends lost 7 bases and 0 bases, in that order; junction bases with no gene match: 4. This CDR3 has 14 residues. In germline, CDR1 is MNHNY, CDR2 SVGAGI (reference sequence). TCRdb re-analysed the 5' RACE reads in MiXCR, keeping a single row per CDR3 protein. This sample yields tens of thousands of distinct CDR3 sequences, of which 8% to 9.5% are seen a single time; about 2% belongs to the top ten. The V and J genes are TRBV6-6 and TRBJ1-1; 8 bases are a match to TRBD1. This sequence originates from a female donor with early-stage non-small cell lung cancer. Material: PBMCs, obtained at follow-up. The CDR3 is CASTDRDVNTEAFF. The CDR3 coding sequence is TGTGCCAGCACGGACAGGGATGTGAACACTGAAGCTTTCTTT.